This T cell receptor (beta chain) was captured in a study of blood T cell repertoires in COVID-19. Assay used: immunoSEQ multiplex PCR; TCRdb lists only in-frame clones, some missing. This table holds fewer than 300,000 clones, over 75% found once. This TCR was recovered from a human donor in a cohort sampled during active COVID-19. The sequenced sample consisted of peripheral blood.

Here the CDR3 reads CASGPGTGGYNEQFF. The CDR3 region has the DNA TGTGCCAGCGGCCCCGGGACAGGGGGTTACAATGAGCAGTTCTTC. V and J are TRBV2 and TRBJ2-1; TRBD1 aligns across 11 bases. Germline V gene lookup returns CDR1 SNHLY and CDR2 FYNNEI. CDR3 length: 15 residues. Losses at the gene ends were 8 bases for V and 4 bases for J; bases not matched to a gene: 7.